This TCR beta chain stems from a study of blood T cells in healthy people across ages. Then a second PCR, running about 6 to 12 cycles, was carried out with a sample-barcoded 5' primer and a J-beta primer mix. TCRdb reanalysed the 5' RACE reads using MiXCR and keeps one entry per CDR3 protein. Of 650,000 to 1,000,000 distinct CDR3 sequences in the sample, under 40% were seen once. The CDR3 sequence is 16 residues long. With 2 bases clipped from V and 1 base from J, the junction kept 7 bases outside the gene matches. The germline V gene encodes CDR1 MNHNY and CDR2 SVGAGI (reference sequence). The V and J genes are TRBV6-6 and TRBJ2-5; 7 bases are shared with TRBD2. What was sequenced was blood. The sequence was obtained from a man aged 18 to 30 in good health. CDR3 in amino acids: CASSYGGRGAQETQYF. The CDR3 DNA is TGTGCCAGCAGTTACGGCGGGAGAGGGGCCCAAGAGACCCAGTACTTC.